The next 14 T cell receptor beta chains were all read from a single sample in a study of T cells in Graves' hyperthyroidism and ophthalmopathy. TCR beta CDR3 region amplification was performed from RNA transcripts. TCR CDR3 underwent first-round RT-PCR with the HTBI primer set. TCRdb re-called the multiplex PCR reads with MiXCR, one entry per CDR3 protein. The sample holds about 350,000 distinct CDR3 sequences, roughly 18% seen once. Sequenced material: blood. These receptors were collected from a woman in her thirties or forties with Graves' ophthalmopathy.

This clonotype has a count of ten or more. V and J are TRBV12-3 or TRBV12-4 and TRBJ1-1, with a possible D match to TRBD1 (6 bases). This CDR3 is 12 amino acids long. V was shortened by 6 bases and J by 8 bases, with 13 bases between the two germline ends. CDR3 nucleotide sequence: TGTGCCAGCAGGGATACAGGGAAGGAAGCTTTCTTT. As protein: CASRDTGKEAFF.

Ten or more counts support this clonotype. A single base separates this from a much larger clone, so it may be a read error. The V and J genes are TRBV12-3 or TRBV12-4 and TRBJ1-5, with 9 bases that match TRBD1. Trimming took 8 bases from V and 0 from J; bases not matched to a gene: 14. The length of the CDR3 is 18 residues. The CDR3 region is CASGVGTGIPYSNQPQHF. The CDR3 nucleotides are TGTGCCAGCGGCGTCGGGACAGGGATCCCTTATAGCAATCAGCCCCAGCATTTT.

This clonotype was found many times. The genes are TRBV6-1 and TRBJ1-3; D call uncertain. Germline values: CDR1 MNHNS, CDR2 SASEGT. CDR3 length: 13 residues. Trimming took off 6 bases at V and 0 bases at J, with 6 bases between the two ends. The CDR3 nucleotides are TGTGCCAGCAGCGTGGACTCTGGAAACACCATATATTTT. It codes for CASSVDSGNTIYF.

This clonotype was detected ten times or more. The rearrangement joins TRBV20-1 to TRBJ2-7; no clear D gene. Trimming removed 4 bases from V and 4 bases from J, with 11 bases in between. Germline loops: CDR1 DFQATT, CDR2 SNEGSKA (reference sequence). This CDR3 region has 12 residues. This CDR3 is CSATPESYEQYF. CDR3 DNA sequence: TGCAGTGCTACCCCGGAGTCGTACGAGCAGTACTTC.

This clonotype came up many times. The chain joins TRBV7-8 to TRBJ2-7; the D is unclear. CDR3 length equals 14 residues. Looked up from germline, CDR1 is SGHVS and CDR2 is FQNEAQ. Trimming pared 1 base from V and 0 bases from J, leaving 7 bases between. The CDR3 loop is CASSLDSVSYEQYF. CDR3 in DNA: TGTGCCAGCAGCTTAGATTCAGTCTCCTACGAGCAGTACTTC.

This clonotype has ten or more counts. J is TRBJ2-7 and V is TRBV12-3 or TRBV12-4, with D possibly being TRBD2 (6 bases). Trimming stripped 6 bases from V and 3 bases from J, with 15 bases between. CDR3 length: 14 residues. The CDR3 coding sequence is TGTGCCAGCAGCCTCCAGGAGGGATTCTACGAGCAGTACTTC. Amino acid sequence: CASSLQEGFYEQYF.

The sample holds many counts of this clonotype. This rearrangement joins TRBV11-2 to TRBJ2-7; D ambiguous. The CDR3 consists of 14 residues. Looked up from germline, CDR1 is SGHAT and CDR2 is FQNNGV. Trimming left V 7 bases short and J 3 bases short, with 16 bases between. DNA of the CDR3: TGTGCCAGCATGGAACTAAGCAAGCTCTACGAGCAGTACTTC. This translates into CASMELSKLYEQYF.

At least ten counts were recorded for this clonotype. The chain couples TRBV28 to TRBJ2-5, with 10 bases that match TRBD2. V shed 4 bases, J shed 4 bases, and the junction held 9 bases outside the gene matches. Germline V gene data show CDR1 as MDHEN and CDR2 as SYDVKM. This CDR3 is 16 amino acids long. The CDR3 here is CASSSQASGSSETQYF. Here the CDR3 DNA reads TGTGCCAGCAGTTCTCAGGCTAGCGGGAGTTCAGAGACCCAGTACTTC.

CDR3: CASTLSGGETQYF. Here the CDR3 DNA reads TGTGCCAGCACCCTATCTGGGGGTGAGACCCAGTACTTC. The chain uses TRBV28 and TRBJ2-5; either TRBD1 or TRBD2 may supply D (5 bases each). The germline V gene has CDR1 MDHEN and CDR2 SYDVKM. CDR3 length equals 13 residues. The V end was cut by 7 bases, the J end by 5 bases, with 14 bases between. Full variable domain (missing parts from reference TRBV28 and TRBJ2-5): DVKVTQSSRYLVKRTGEKVFLECVQDMDHENMFWYRQDPGLGLRLIYFSYDVKMKEKGDIPEGYSVSREKKERFSLILESASTNQTSMYLCASTLSGGETQYFGPGTRLLVL.

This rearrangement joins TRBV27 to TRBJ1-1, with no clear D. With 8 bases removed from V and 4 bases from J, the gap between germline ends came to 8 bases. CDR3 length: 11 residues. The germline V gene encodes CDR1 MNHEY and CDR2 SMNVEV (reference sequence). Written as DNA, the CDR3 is TGTGCCAGCTCGGGAGTCACTGAAGCTTTCTTT. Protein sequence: CASSGVTEAFF.

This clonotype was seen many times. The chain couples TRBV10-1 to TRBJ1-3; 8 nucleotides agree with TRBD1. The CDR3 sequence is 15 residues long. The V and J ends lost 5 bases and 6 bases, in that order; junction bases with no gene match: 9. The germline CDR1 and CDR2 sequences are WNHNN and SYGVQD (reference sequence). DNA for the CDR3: TGCGCCAGCAGTCCATCTGGACAGGGTGAAAACACCATATATTTT. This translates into CASSPSGQGENTIYF.

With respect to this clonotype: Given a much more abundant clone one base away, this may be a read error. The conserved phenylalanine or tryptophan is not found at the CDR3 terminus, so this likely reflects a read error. The CDR3 DNA reads TGCGCCAGCAGCCGAGATCCAGGGAGCTACGAGCAGTACCTC. Its protein product is CASSRDPGSYEQYL. The chain combines TRBV5-1 with TRBJ2-7, with D possibly being TRBD1 or TRBD2 (5 bases each). V was pared by 4 bases and J by 3 bases, with 14 bases between. From germline, CDR1 is SGHRS and CDR2 YFSETQ. CDR3 size: 14 residues.

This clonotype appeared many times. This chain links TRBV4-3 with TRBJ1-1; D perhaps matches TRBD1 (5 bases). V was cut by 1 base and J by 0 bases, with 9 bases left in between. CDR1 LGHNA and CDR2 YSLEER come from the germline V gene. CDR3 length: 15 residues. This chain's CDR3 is CASSQVGQMNTEAFF. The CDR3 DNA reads TGCGCCAGCAGCCAAGTGGGGCAGATGAACACTGAAGCTTTCTTT.

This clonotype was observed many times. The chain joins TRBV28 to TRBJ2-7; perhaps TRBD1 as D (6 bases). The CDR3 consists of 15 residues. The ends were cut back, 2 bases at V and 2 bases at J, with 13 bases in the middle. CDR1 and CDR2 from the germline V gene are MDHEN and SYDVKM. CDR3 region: CASSLGQTLTYEQYF. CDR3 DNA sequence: TGTGCCAGCAGTTTAGGACAGACCCTAACCTACGAGCAGTACTTC.